This T cell receptor beta chain was captured by sequencing in a study of identical twins. The study's findings and limits: Without tracking the same donors, conclusions rested on cross-sectional statistical analysis. Monozygotic twins shared more out-of-frame TCR alpha than recombination models predicted. When twins shared out-of-frame alpha sequences, those sequences had excess low generation probability.

Each CDR3 protein is one row after TCRdb ran MiXCR on the 5' RACE reads. The table shows more than 1.5 million distinct CDR3 sequences, with about 30% occurring only once. Note on this clonotype: Its antigen is unidentified.

Per germline, CDR1 MNHEY and CDR2 SVGAGI. This CDR3 is 11 amino acids long. V was clipped by 11 bases and J by 7 bases, with 15 bases between them. The receptor's source is a newborn girl in good health. The sequencing input was cord blood. V is TRBV6-5 and J is TRBJ2-7, with D unclear. The CDR3 DNA reads TGTGCCTTCGATAGGCTCAATGAGCAGTACTTC. Translated: CAFDRLNEQYF.